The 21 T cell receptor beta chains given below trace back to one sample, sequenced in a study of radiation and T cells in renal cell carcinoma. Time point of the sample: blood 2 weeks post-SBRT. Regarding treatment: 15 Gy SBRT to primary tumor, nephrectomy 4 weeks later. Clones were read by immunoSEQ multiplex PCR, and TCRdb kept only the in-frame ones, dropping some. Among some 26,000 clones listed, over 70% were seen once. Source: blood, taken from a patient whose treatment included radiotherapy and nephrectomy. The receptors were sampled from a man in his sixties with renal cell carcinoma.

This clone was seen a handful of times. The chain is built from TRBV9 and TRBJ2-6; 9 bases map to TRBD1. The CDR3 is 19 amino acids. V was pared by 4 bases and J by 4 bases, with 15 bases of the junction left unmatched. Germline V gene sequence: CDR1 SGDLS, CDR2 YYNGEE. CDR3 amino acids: CASSPSGGTGLIGANVLTF. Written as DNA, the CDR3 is TGTGCCAGCAGCCCCTCCGGGGGGACAGGGTTAATCGGGGCCAACGTCCTGACTTTC.

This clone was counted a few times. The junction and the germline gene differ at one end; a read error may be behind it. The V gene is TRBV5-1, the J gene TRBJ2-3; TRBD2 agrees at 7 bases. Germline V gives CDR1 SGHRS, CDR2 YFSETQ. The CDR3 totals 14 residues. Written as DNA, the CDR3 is TGTGCCAGCAGCGGGGCGCTAGTCACAGATACGCAGTATTTT. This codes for CASSGALVTDTQYF. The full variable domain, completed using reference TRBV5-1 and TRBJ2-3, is KAGVTQTPRYLIKTRGQQVTLSCSPISGHRSVSWYQQTPGQGLQFLFEYFSETQRNKGNFPGRFSGRQFSNSRSEMNVSTLELGDSALYLCASSGALVTDTQYFGPGTRLTVL.

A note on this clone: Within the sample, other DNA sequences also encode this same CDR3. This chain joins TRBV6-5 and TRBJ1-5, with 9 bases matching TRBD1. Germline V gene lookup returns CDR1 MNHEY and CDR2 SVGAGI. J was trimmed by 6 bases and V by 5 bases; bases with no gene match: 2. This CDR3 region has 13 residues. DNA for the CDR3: TGTGCCAGCAGTACAGGGGGCGGTCAGCCCCAGCATTTT. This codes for CASSTGGGQPQHF.

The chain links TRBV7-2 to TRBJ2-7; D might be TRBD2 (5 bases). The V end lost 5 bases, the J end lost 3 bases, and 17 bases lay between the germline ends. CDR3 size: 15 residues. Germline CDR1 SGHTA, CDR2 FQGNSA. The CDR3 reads CASSPPGWRSYEQYF. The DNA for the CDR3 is TGTGCCAGCAGCCCCCCCGGGTGGAGGAGCTACGAGCAGTACTTC.

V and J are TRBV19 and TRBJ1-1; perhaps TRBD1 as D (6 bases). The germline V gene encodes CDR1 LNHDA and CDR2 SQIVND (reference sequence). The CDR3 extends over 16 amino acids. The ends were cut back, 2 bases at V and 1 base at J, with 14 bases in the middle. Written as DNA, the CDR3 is TGTGCCAGTAGTATAATCGGGGCAGGGGCGAACACTGAAGCTTTCTTT. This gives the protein CASSIIGAGANTEAFF.

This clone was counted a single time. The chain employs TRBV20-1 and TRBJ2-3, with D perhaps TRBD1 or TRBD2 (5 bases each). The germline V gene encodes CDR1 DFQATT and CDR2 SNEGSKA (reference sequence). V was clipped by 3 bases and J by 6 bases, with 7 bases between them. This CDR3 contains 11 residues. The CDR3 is CSASREDTQYF. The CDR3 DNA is TGCAGTGCTAGCAGGGAGGATACGCAGTATTTT.

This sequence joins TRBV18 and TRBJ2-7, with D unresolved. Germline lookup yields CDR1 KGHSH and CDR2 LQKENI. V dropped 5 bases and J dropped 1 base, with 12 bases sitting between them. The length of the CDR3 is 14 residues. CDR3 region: CASSFIDRSYEQYF. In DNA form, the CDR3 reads TGTGCCAGCTCATTCATAGACCGTTCCTACGAGCAGTACTTC.

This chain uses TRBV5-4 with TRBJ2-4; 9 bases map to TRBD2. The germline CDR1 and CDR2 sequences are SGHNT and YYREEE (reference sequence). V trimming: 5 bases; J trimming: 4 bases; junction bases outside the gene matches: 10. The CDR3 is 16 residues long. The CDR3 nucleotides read TGTGCCAGCAGTTCGGTTCTAGCGGGAACTAAAAACATTCAGTACTTC. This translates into CASSSVLAGTKNIQYF.

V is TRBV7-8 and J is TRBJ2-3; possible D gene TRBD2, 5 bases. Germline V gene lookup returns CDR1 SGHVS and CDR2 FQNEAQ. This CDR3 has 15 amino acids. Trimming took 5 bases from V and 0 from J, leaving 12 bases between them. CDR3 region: CASSPRGYSTDTQYF. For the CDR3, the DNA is TGTGCCAGCAGCCCCAGAGGGTATAGCACAGATACGCAGTATTTT.

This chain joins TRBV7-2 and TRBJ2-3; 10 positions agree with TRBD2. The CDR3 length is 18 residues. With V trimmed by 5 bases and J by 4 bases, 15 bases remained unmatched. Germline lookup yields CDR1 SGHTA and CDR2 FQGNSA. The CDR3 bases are TGTGCCAGCAGCCTACCCGACCGGCTAGCGGGAGTTTCAGATACGCAGTATTTT. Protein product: CASSLPDRLAGVSDTQYF.

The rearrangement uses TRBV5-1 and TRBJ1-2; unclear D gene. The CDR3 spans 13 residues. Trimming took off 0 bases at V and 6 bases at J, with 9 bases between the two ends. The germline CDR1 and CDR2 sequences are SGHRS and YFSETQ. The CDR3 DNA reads TGCGCCAGCAGCTTGGCCGGGGAGGATGGCTACACCTTC. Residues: CASSLAGEDGYTF.

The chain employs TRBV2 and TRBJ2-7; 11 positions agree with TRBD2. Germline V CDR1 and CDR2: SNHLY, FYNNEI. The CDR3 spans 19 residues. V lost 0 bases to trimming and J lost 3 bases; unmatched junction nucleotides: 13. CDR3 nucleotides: TGTGCCAGCAGTGAAGCGCAGATGACTAGCGGGGTGCTCTACTACGAGCAGTACTTC. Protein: CASSEAQMTSGVLYYEQYF.

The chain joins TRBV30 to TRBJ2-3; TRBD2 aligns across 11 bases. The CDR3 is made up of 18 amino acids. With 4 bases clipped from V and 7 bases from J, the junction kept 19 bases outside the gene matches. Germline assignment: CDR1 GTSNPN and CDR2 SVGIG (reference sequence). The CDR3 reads CAWTGGRTYSGRAHTQYF. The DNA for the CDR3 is TGTGCCTGGACTGGGGGCAGGACTTATAGCGGGAGGGCCCATACGCAGTATTTT.

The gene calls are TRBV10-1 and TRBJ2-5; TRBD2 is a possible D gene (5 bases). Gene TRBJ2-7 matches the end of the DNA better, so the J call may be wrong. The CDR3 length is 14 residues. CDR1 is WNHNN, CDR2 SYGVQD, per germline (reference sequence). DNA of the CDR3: TGCGCCAGCAGTGGAGGGCTCGGTGGGATCGAGCAGTACTTC. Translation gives CASSGGLGGIEQYF.

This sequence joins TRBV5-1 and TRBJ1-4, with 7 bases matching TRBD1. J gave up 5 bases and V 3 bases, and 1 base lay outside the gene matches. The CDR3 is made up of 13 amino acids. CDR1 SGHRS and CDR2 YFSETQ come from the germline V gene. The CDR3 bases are TGCGCCAGCAGCTCGGGACAGAATGAAAAACTGTTTTTT. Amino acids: CASSSGQNEKLFF.

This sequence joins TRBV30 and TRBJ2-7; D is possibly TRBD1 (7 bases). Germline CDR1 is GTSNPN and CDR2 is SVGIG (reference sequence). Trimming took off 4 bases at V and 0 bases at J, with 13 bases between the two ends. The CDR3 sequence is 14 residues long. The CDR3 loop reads CAWKGGQFSYEQYF. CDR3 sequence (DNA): TGTGCCTGGAAGGGGGGACAGTTCTCCTACGAGCAGTACTTC.

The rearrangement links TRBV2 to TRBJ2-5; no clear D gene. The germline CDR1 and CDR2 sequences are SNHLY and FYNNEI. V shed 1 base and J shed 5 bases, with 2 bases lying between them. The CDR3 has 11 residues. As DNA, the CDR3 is TGTGCCAGCAGTGAAGTGGAGACCCAGTACTTC. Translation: CASSEVETQYF.

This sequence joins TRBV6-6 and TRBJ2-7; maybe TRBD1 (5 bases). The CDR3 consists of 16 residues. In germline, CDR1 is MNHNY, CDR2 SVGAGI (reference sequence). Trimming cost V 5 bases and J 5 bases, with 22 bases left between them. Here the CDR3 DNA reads TGTGCCAGCAGTCCTTTTTCCGGATTGACAGCTGACGAGCAGTACTTC. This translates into CASSPFSGLTADEQYF.

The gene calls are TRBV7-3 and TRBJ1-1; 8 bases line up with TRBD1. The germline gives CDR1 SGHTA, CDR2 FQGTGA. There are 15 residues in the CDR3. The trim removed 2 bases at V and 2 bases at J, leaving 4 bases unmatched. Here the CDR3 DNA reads TGTGCCAGCAGCTTAGGGGACAGGAGAAACACTGAAGCTTTCTTT. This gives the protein CASSLGDRRNTEAFF.

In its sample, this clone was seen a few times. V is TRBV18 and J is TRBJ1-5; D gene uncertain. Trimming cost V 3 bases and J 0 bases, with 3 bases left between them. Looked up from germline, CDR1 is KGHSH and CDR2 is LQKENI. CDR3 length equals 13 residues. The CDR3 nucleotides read TGTGCCAGCTCACCCACTAGCAATCAGCCCCAGCATTTT. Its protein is CASSPTSNQPQHF.

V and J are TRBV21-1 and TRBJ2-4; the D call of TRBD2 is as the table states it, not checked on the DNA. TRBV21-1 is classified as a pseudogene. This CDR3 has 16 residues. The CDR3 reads CASSKVKGEGGNIQYF. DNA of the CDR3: TGTGCCAGCAGCAAAGTGAAAGGGGAGGGGGGAAACATTCAGTACTTC.